The rows below give T cell receptor beta chains drawn from one sample of a study of shared clonotypes between healthy human individuals. The method was immunoSEQ multiplex PCR; TCRdb's version includes in-frame clones alone and lacks a portion of them. The profile covers roughly 2.5 million clones, with just over 90% appearing a single time and about 0.13% taken by the ten largest. The source material was naive CD4+ T cells sorted from blood. All receptors come from a man aged 18 to 30 in good health. CDR3s include the opening cysteine and the closing phenylalanine or tryptophan. Fields, in order: V gene, clone size, J gene, D gene, CDR3 protein, CDR3 DNA. A D gene is named only where the DNA matches it firmly. Not all rows give a size; the values are once, few, many and, for expanded clones, a class.

>TRBV14|NA|TRBJ1-2|TRBD1
CASSQDTDRVNGYTF
TGTGCCAGCAGCCAAGATACCGACAGGGTGAATGGCTACACCTTC
>TRBV7-3|NA|TRBJ2-2|TRBD1
CASSSYTGTASTGELFF
TGTGCCAGCAGCTCTTATACCGGGACAGCTTCCACCGGGGAGCTGTTTTTT
>TRBV28|once|TRBJ1-4|TRBD1
CASSLEGGPRNEKLFF
TGTGCCAGCAGTTTAGAAGGGGGCCCACGGAATGAAAAACTGTTTTTT
>TRBV7-2|NA|TRBJ2-3|TRBD2
CASSYLAGGPDTQYF
TGTGCCAGCAGCTATCTAGCGGGAGGGCCAGATACGCAGTATTTT
>TRBV11-2|NA|TRBJ1-4|NA
CASSQRRLTNEKLFF
TGTGCCAGCAGCCAAAGACGGCTAACTAATGAAAAACTGTTTTTT
>TRBV10-2|NA|TRBJ1-1|NA
CASSGPGARTEAFF
TGCGCCAGCAGTGGGCCGGGGGCACGGACTGAAGCTTTCTTT
>TRBV30|NA|TRBJ2-2|NA
CAWMRGVTGELFF
TGTGCCTGGATGAGGGGGGTCACCGGGGAGCTGTTTTTT
>TRBV13|NA|TRBJ2-1|NA
CASSQPGGQYNEQFF
TGTGCCAGCAGCCAACCGGGGGGCCAATACAATGAGCAGTTCTTC
>TRBV10-3|NA|TRBJ2-3|TRBD2
CAIKTSGGDTDTQYF
TGTGCCATCAAAACTAGCGGGGGAGACACAGATACGCAGTATTTT
>TRBV5-1|once|TRBJ2-2|TRBD2
CASSLGLAGDSGELFF
TGCGCCAGCAGCTTGGGATTAGCGGGGGACTCCGGGGAGCTGTTTTTT
>TRBV5-1|NA|TRBJ2-7|TRBD1
CASSLGGQGIYEQYF
TGCGCCAGCAGCTTGGGTGGACAGGGGATCTACGAGCAGTACTTC
>TRBV28|NA|TRBJ1-4|TRBD1
CASSLAGGGEKLFF
TGTGCCAGCAGTTTAGCAGGGGGCGGTGAAAAACTGTTTTTT
>TRBV4-1|NA|TRBJ2-7|TRBD2
CANSSTSGSEYGRYEQYF
TGCGCCAACTCGTCGACTAGCGGGAGTGAGTACGGGCGCTACGAGCAGTACTTC
>TRBV15|NA|TRBJ1-1|NA
CATSRDLNTEAFF
TGTGCCACCAGCAGGGACCTGAACACTGAAGCTTTCTTT
>TRBV11-3|NA|TRBJ2-7|NA
CASSLGLASGQYF
TGTGCCAGCAGCCTTGGACTTGCATCCGGGCAGTACTTC
>TRBV4-1|NA|TRBJ2-3|NA
CASSLRTGTGSTDTQYF
TGCGCCAGCAGCCTAAGAACCGGAACAGGAAGCACAGATACGCAGTATTTT
>TRBV6-5|NA|TRBJ1-4|NA
CASRDRPNEKLFF
TGTGCCAGCAGGGACAGACCAAATGAAAAACTGTTTTTT
>TRBV7-2|once|TRBJ1-3|NA
CASSLSDSGNTIYF
TGTGCCAGCAGCTTATCAGACTCTGGAAACACCATATATTTT
>TRBV6-5|NA|TRBJ2-7|TRBD1
CASSSSGTVTYEQYF
TGTGCCAGCAGTTCGTCCGGGACAGTGACCTACGAGCAGTACTTC
>TRBV10-1|once|TRBJ2-2|NA
CASSESRAATVNTGELFF
TGCGCCAGCAGTGAGTCCCGGGCAGCGACGGTGAACACCGGGGAGCTGTTTTTT
>TRBV10-2|NA|TRBJ2-1|TRBD2
CASSLAGGPGNEQFF
TGCGCCAGCAGCCTAGCGGGAGGGCCTGGCAATGAGCAGTTCTTC
>TRBV18|NA|TRBJ2-7|TRBD1
CASSPGQGAYEQYF
TGTGCCAGCTCACCCGGACAGGGGGCCTACGAGCAGTACTTC
>TRBV7-2|NA|TRBJ2-3|TRBD1
CASSLEGQSTDTQYF
TGTGCCAGCAGCTTAGAGGGACAGTCCACAGATACGCAGTATTTT
>TRBV7-9|NA|TRBJ2-5|NA
CASSLDGSLGETQYF
TGTGCCAGCAGCTTAGATGGCAGCCTTGGAGAGACCCAGTACTTC
>TRBV29-1|NA|TRBJ1-5|NA
CSVAAGLVQPQHF
TGCAGCGTTGCGGCAGGGCTAGTCCAGCCCCAGCATTTT
>TRBV13|NA|TRBJ2-4|NA
CASSFPPKNIQYF
TGTGCCAGCAGCTTTCCGCCCAAAAACATTCAGTACTTC
>TRBV6-6|NA|TRBJ1-2|NA
CASSRFLDYGYTF
TGTGCCAGCAGTCGTTTCCTTGACTATGGCTACACCTTC
>TRBV5-5|NA|TRBJ1-2|NA
CASSFYEVNYGYTF
TGTGCCAGCAGCTTTTATGAAGTCAACTATGGCTACACCTTC
>TRBV5-4|NA|TRBJ2-3|TRBD2
CASSRGLAPDTQYF
TGTGCCAGCAGCCGGGGACTAGCCCCAGATACGCAGTATTTT
>TRBV5-4|NA|TRBJ2-2|NA
CASSLTNTGELFF
TGTGCCAGCAGCTTAACTAACACCGGGGAGCTGTTTTTT
>TRBV7-9|NA|TRBJ1-1|NA
CASSFINTEAFF
TGTGCCAGCAGCTTTATTAACACTGAAGCTTTCTTT
>TRBV29-1|NA|TRBJ1-2|TRBD1
CSVASGGSGYTF
TGCAGCGTTGCCTCAGGGGGCAGTGGCTACACCTTC
>TRBV19|NA|TRBJ1-3|TRBD1
CASSNPGQGISGNTIYF
TGTGCCAGTAGTAACCCGGGACAGGGGATCTCTGGAAACACCATATATTTT
>TRBV7-8|NA|TRBJ2-2|TRBD1
CASSLVTGVTTGELFF
TGTGCCAGCAGCCTCGTTACAGGGGTGACCACCGGGGAGCTGTTTTTT
>TRBV5-1|NA|TRBJ2-1|NA
CASSLGYNLNNEQFF
TGCGCCAGCAGCTTGGGCTATAATCTGAACAATGAGCAGTTCTTC
>TRBV18|NA|TRBJ2-3|TRBD2
CASSPFHNSGSDTQYF
TGTGCCAGCTCCCCCTTTCATAATAGCGGGAGTGATACGCAGTATTTT
>TRBV18|NA|TRBJ2-7|NA
CASSPGLAGPSHEQYF
TGTGCCAGCTCACCGGGTCTAGCAGGGCCGAGCCACGAGCAGTACTTC
>TRBV25-1|NA|TRBJ1-1|NA
CASSEESGTANTEAFF
TGTGCCAGCAGTGAAGAGAGCGGGACTGCTAACACTGAAGCTTTCTTT
>TRBV10-2|NA|TRBJ2-1|TRBD2
CASSPSGGSEQFF
TGCGCCAGCAGCCCTAGCGGGGGGTCTGAGCAGTTCTTC
>TRBV18|NA|TRBJ1-2|TRBD1
CASSPPVDRANYGYTF
TGTGCCAGCTCACCACCGGTCGACAGGGCCAACTATGGCTACACCTTC